The 19 T cell receptor beta chains listed next were all sequenced from one sample in a study of cytomegalovirus exposure and HLA in healthy donors. The PCR was carried out with 60 Vbeta primers and 13 Jbeta primers. Only in-frame clones appear in the TCRdb table, and some are missing; sequencing was by immunoSEQ multiplex PCR. The sample lists 75,000 to 90,000 clones, less than 80% seen once, with roughly 15% in the top ten. What was sequenced was PBMCs. These receptors were obtained from a woman aged 40 to 50 in good health and CMV-seropositive.

There are a few counts of this clone. The V call is TRBV10-1, the J call TRBJ1-1, with D perhaps TRBD1 (6 bases). Germline V lookup: CDR1 WNHNN, CDR2 SYGVQD (reference sequence). Trimming stripped 5 bases from V and 0 bases from J, with 22 bases between. The CDR3 spans 18 residues. CDR3 nucleotide sequence: TGCGCCAGCAGTTGCCCGGGACAAGGACATACTTTGAACACTGAAGCTTTCTTT. Translation: CASSCPGQGHTLNTEAFF.

This clone occurred once. The chain is built from TRBV4-1 and TRBJ2-7; no definite D call. The CDR3 is 15 residues long. V was shortened by 0 bases and J by 4 bases, with 13 bases between the two germline ends. CDR1 is MGHRA and CDR2 is YSYEKL in the germline V gene. In DNA, the CDR3 is TGCGCCAGCAGCCAAGAAAGAACAGAGATTTACGAGCAGTACTTC. It encodes CASSQERTEIYEQYF.

This clone appeared once. In DNA form, the CDR3 reads TGCAGTGCTAGGCTAGAAGATACGCAGTATTTT. Translation gives CSARLEDTQYF. The J gene is TRBJ2-3, the V gene TRBV20-1; D unresolved. The V and J ends lost 3 bases and 5 bases respectively, with 6 bases between them. Germline V lookup: CDR1 DFQATT, CDR2 SNEGSKA (reference sequence). CDR3 length: 11 amino acids.

The V gene is TRBV28, the J gene TRBJ2-6; D is ambiguous. The CDR3 spans 15 residues. CDR1 MDHEN and CDR2 SYDVKM come from the germline V gene. V was pared by 5 bases and J by 0 bases, with 8 bases between. CDR3 coding DNA: TGTGCCAGCAGTAAACACCCCTCTGGGGCCAACGTCCTGACTTTC. Translated: CASSKHPSGANVLTF.

The genes are TRBV29-1 and TRBJ1-1; D gene ambiguous. CDR3 length equals 12 residues. The germline V gene encodes CDR1 SQVTM and CDR2 ANQGSEA. The germline V and J ends were trimmed by 7 bases and 1 base, with 10 bases remaining between them. CDR3 region: CSAKEGNTEAFF. In nucleotides, the CDR3 is TGCAGCGCCAAAGAGGGGAACACTGAAGCTTTCTTT.

V and J are TRBV2 and TRBJ2-2; 10 nucleotides agree with TRBD2. Germline trimming cut 3 bases from V and 8 bases from J; bases unmatched to any gene: 6. Germline V lookup: CDR1 SNHLY, CDR2 FYNNEI. The CDR3 sequence is 15 residues long. In DNA form, the CDR3 reads TGTGCCAGCAGTGAGAAGCGGGAGGGGTCGGGGGAGCTGTTTTTT. This translates into CASSEKREGSGELFF.

The CDR3 DNA reads TGTGCCAGCTCACCACAACAGGGGATCGAGGAGCAGTACTTC. Translation gives CASSPQQGIEEQYF. The chain joins TRBV18 to TRBJ2-7, with 7 bases matching TRBD1. With 1 base clipped from V and 7 bases from J, the junction kept 7 bases outside the gene matches. CDR3 length: 14 amino acids. CDR1 is KGHSH and CDR2 is LQKENI in the germline V gene.

CDR3 residues: CASSLNRGYEQYF. CDR3 in DNA: TGTGCCAGCAGCTTGAACAGGGGCTACGAGCAGTACTTC. The J gene is TRBJ2-7, the V gene TRBV5-4; 7 bases match TRBD1. Germline CDR1 reads SGHNT; CDR2 reads YYREEE (reference sequence). V gave up 1 base and J gave up 3 bases; unmatched junction bases: 1. This CDR3 spans 13 amino acids.

This chain joins TRBV2 and TRBJ1-2; TRBD1 matches at 10 bases. The CDR3 covers 13 residues. J gave up 6 bases and V 11 bases, and 9 bases lay outside the gene matches. Germline-derived CDR1 and CDR2 are SNHLY and FYNNEI. CDR3 sequence reads: CARSRQGANGYTF. CDR3 DNA sequence: TGTGCCCGATCAAGACAGGGGGCGAATGGCTACACCTTC. Full variable domain (outside the CDR3, taken from reference TRBV2 and TRBJ1-2): EPEVTQTPSHQVTQMGQEVILRCVPISNHLYFYWYRQILGQKVEFLVSFYNNEISEKSEIFDDQFSVERPDGSNFTLKIRSTKLEDSAMYFCARSRQGANGYTFGSGTRLTVV.

The CDR3 reads CASSQSRSNYGYTF. CDR3 nucleotide sequence: TGCGCCAGCAGCCAGTCCCGGTCTAACTATGGCTACACCTTC. The chain has TRBV4-3 and TRBJ1-2, with D hard to call. The CDR3 has 14 residues. Germline V CDR1 and CDR2: LGHNA, YSLEER. V dropped 3 bases and J dropped 0 bases, with 8 bases sitting between them.

This clone was counted a few times. The chain links TRBV27 to TRBJ2-7; 11 nucleotides agree with TRBD1. This CDR3 region has 17 residues. V shed 3 bases and J 6 bases; nucleotides not matched to a gene: 13. Germline V gives CDR1 MNHEY, CDR2 SMNVEV (reference sequence). The CDR3 region has the DNA TGTGCCAGCAGTTTTCTTAGCCGGACAGGGGGCTCAGTCGAGCAGTACTTC. This codes for CASSFLSRTGGSVEQYF.

This clone was counted between two and nine times. The chain is built from TRBV6-1 and TRBJ1-1; D not resolved. The CDR3 sequence is 13 residues long. V lost 2 bases, J lost 2 bases, and 6 bases lay in between. Germline lookup yields CDR1 MNHNS and CDR2 SASEGT. The CDR3 loop is CASSERENTEAFF. The CDR3 DNA is TGTGCCAGCAGTGAAAGAGAAAACACTGAAGCTTTCTTT.

This clone has just a few counts. DNA of the CDR3: TGCGCCAGCAGCTTGGAGGGACTTAGCAATCAGCCCCAGCATTTT. Translating it yields CASSLEGLSNQPQHF. The gene calls are TRBV5-1 and TRBJ1-5, with a tentative D call TRBD1 (5 bases). The CDR3 contains 15 residues. Trimming shortened V by 0 bases and J by 0 bases, and 7 bases separated the two germline ends. Germline V gene sequence: CDR1 SGHRS, CDR2 YFSETQ.

This clone was seen just once. The rearrangement uses TRBV5-1 and TRBJ2-2, with D possibly matching TRBD2 (5 bases). V was pared by 4 bases and J by 7 bases, with 14 bases between. Germline V lookup: CDR1 SGHRS, CDR2 YFSETQ. The CDR3 is 14 amino acids. The CDR3: CASSTGVGDGELFF. The DNA of the CDR3 is TGCGCCAGCAGCACCGGAGTCGGGGACGGGGAGCTGTTTTTT.

The chain has TRBV2 and TRBJ1-1; possible D gene TRBD1, 6 bases. This CDR3 spans 12 amino acids. Trimming took 3 bases from V and 8 from J, leaving 10 bases between them. Germline loops: CDR1 SNHLY, CDR2 FYNNEI. The CDR3 loop reads CASSDPGGEAFF. CDR3 DNA sequence: TGTGCCAGCAGTGACCCGGGGGGCGAAGCTTTCTTT.

The chain is built from TRBV10-3 and TRBJ1-4; 9 bases align to TRBD1. CDR1 is ENHRY and CDR2 is SYGVKD in the germline V gene. The trim removed 0 bases at V and 4 bases at J, leaving 9 bases unmatched. The CDR3 is 18 residues long. The CDR3 nucleotides read TGTGCCATCAGTGAGTCCGGGACAGGGCCCAGGGGTAATGAAAAACTGTTTTTT. Its translation is CAISESGTGPRGNEKLFF.

The CDR3 loop reads CASSLRQGAEAFF. The DNA for the CDR3 is TGTGCCAGCAGCCTAAGACAGGGGGCTGAAGCTTTCTTT. This sequence joins TRBV7-3 and TRBJ1-1; 9 bases are shared with TRBD1. J lost 6 bases, V lost 5 bases, and 4 bases had no gene match. The CDR3 totals 13 residues. Germline values: CDR1 SGHTA, CDR2 FQGTGA.

This clone turned up a few times. The DNA is left out, because the CDR3 cannot be placed on it with certainty; the CDR3 is given as TCRdb lists it. The chain has TRBV9 and TRBJ2-7; the tabulated D call, TRBD1, remains unverified against the DNA. With termini counted, the CDR3 has 13 amino acids. CDR1 and CDR2 (germline): SGDLS, YYNGEE. The CDR3 here is CASSVGDGTVPYF.

J is TRBJ1-2 and V is TRBV7-2; D ambiguous. This CDR3 is 14 amino acids long. The germline CDR1 and CDR2 sequences are SGHTA and FQGNSA. V was shortened by 1 base and J by 4 bases, with 10 bases between the two germline ends. The CDR3 loop reads CASSLGGNLYGYTF. The CDR3 bases are TGTGCCAGCAGCTTAGGAGGGAATCTCTATGGCTACACCTTC. Together with reference TRBV7-2 and TRBJ1-2, the CDR3 gives the full variable domain: GAGVSQSPSNKVTEKGKDVELRCDPISGHTALYWYRQSLGQGLEFLIYFQGNSAPDKSGLPSDRFSAERTGGSVSTLTIQRTQQEDSAVYLCASSLGGNLYGYTFGSGTRLTVV.